This T cell receptor (beta chain) was identified in a study of PD-1 blockade in classical Hodgkin lymphoma. Points from the study as a whole: Whoever responded completely had baseline diversity much like that seen in newly diagnosed patients.

Profiled with immunoSEQ multiplex PCR; TCRdb holds only in-frame clones, not every one. The data show 1,500 to 2,000 clones, roughly 88% seen once. With no exception, relapse followed autologous stem cell transplantation in all patients, and brentuximab vedotin exposure varied. It was by magnetic negative selection that CD4+ T cells were purified from thawed PBMCs. Best responses included complete response and partial response; otherwise, the best response was progressive disease. Concerning this clone itself: Its antigen is still unknown.

Trimming left V 3 bases short and J 6 bases short, with 17 bases between. The CDR3 covers 15 residues. Germline CDR1 and CDR2: WNHNN and SYGVQD (reference sequence). This TCR came from a human donor with classical Hodgkin lymphoma. The chain uses TRBV10-1 and TRBJ2-5; tentatively, D is TRBD2 (6 bases). The sequenced sample was CD4+ T cells from blood, obtained at baseline. The CDR3 nucleotides read TGCGCCAGCAGTGACGGCGGGACCTCCGGAAAGACCCAGTACTTC. This encodes CASSDGGTSGKTQYF.